This TCR beta chain derives from a study of PD-L1 blockade in urothelial cancer (dated by TCRdb to the late 2010s). About the study as a whole: Therapy was started in the mid-2010s for all patients, and atezolizumab 1,200 mg was administered intravenously every 3 weeks. In the same patients, whole exome sequencing and RNA sequencing of pretreatment tumors were performed in addition to TCR sequencing. Somatic, immune and clinical correlates of response to PD-L1 blockade with atezolizumab in urothelial cancer were the focus of an exploratory multi-omic analysis. Blood samples were analyzed at 3 weeks after treatment start (second dose) and at 6 weeks after treatment start. Blood samples gave median yields of about 150,000 T cells and 82,636 unique TCRs, along with a median clonality of 0.080. Durable clinical benefit was achieved by nine patients but not by the remaining 20. Pretreatment blood TCR-seq was available for twenty-nine patients, at least one posttreatment blood collection was obtained for around 25 patients, and tumor TCR-seq was available for around 25 patients. Patients had an ECOG performance status of 0 or 1 and had received between 0 and 3 prior chemotherapy regimens. Durable clinical benefit was defined as a progression-free survival longer than 6 months, and TCR features were additionally tested against progression-free survival and overall survival. Pretreatment tumor samples, along with matched peripheral blood serially collected before and after atezolizumab treatment, were subjected to TCR sequencing. About nine tenths of the roughly 30 patients were males with bladder-origin urothelial cancer, and about 60% of the 29 reported a prior smoking history.

The paper's findings and limits, for the study overall: Patients with durable benefit showed greater expansion of tumor-associated TCR clones in peripheral blood 3 weeks after starting treatment (n of about 20, p = 0.022). A pretreatment peripheral blood TCR clonality below the median was linked to improved progression-free and overall survival. Small sample size (n ≈ 30) and many exploratory analyses mean the results are intended to be hypothesis-generating.

The CDR3 runs 16 residues from the cysteine to the phenylalanine. CDR3 DNA only is kept here, 48 bases in frame from base 1. V is cut back by 4 bases and J by 2 bases, with 11 bases in the junction unmatched. Taken from the germline V gene, the CDR1 and CDR2 loops are MNHEY and SVGAGI. Per the publication, the time point label means: peripheral blood 6 weeks after treatment start. A total of roughly 30 patients with locally advanced or metastatic urothelial carcinoma, treated at Memorial Sloan Kettering on a trial protocol, made up the cohort. Peripheral blood mononuclear cells were collected pretreatment and during treatment, with between 1 and 8 total time points per patient. The Qiagen DNeasy Blood extraction kit was used to purify genomic DNA from total PBMCs and tumor samples. PBMCs were collected pretreatment and during treatment and were isolated and stored as previously described. Comments on this clone: What antigen it recognizes has not been identified. One base away there is no much larger clone; base qualities are not given.

To estimate absolute template abundance from read counts, synthetic TCR analog templates were spiked into each PCR. The immunoSEQ assay was used to amplify TCRbeta CDR3 regions from genomic DNA with bias-controlled V and J gene primers. Sequencing of rearranged TCRbeta segments was performed at approximately 20X coverage. For the original study's pipeline: Sequencing errors were corrected by clustering and CDR3s were annotated against IMGT to assign V, D and J genes. Only productive TCRbeta rearrangements were used in downstream analyses, excluding out-of-frame or stop-codon sequences. Clonality was calculated as one minus the Shannon entropy normalized by the log of the number of unique productive sequences. Fisher's exact test with Benjamini-Hochberg correction, at a threshold of adjusted p below 0.01, was used to find clones that differed between time points or between blood and tumor. TCRdb limited this immuneACCESS table to in-frame rearrangements with V and J called. A share of clones is missing; checked studies link under half to unresolved V genes, and the rest is unexplained. D and trimming were read from the DNA, whereas the V and J calls and clone size are those reported in that table. The table for this sample lists about 43,000 clones; 83% of them were counted only once. The ten largest clones add up to more than 12% of the sample.

This TCR was sampled from a man aged 55 to 69 with urothelial cancer. In this chain, TRBV6-5 is recombined with TRBJ2-7; 7 nucleotides in the junction match TRBD1. Source: PBMCs, taken around atezolizumab (anti-PD-L1) treatment. The encoded CDR3 is CASSSRLGQSTYEQYF. The bases are TGTGCCAGCAGTTCTAGGCTGGGACAGTCGACCTACGAGCAGTACTTC.